This TCR beta chain was captured in a study of OX40 agonist ivuxolimab in advanced cancers. Study-wide background: Recorded diagnoses for dose-escalation patients were hepatocellular carcinoma, melanoma, renal cell or head and neck cancer. Three patients showed partial responses: one hepatocellular carcinoma and two cutaneous melanoma cases.

General study points: In the 0.1 to 3.0 mg/kg range, CD4+ and CD8+ blood T cells had expanded clonally by week 6. Relative to CD4+ cells, CD8+ T cells on average had more expanded clones.

Profiled with immunoSEQ multiplex PCR; TCRdb holds only in-frame clones, not every one. Of tens of thousands of clones listed, less than 90% are singletons. The CDR3 has 14 amino acids. V lost 7 bases to trimming and J lost 8 bases; unmatched junction nucleotides: 12. The germline CDR1 and CDR2 sequences are LNHDA and SQIVND (reference sequence). This clone appeared a few times. Antigen specificity is unknown. The sequencing used CD4+ or CD8+ T cells sorted from blood, collected in a trial of the OX40 agonist ivuxolimab. V is TRBV19 and J is TRBJ1-2; 8 nucleotides match TRBD1. This TCR came from an adult with an advanced solid tumor such as melanoma, head and neck, liver or kidney cancer. In nucleotides, the CDR3 is TGTGCCAGTACGCCGACAGGGGAATCTTACGGCTACACCTTC. Amino acid sequence: CASTPTGESYGYTF.